This section outlines one TCR beta chain sequence together with its context. CD45RO-negative, CCR7-positively selected cells formed the naive CD8 fraction, excluding terminally differentiated effector memory CD45RA+ cells. These data are taken from a study of shared clonotypes between healthy human individuals. Whole-study context: There were three CD4 naive, three CD4 memory, two CD8 naive and one CD8 memory plates per donor.

In the study's own analysis: ImmunoSEQ gave junction-only sequences without quality scores, so filtering differed. Sequenced by immunoSEQ multiplex PCR; TCRdb stores in-frame clones only, minus some. V, J and clone size derive from that table, while D and trimming were established from the DNA sequence. The sample records about 2,100,000 clones, 85% to 95% being singletons. V shed 3 bases, J shed 5 bases, and the junction held 7 bases outside the gene matches. CDR1 and CDR2 (germline): SGHAT, FQNNGV. The CDR3 runs 14 residues. Sequencing used naive CD8+ T cells from PBMCs. This sequence originates from a young man in good health. Some clones in this sample may be carry-over from other donors' samples. The chain uses TRBV11-2 and TRBJ2-7; 7 nucleotides match TRBD1. This CDR3 is CASSFLTGSNEQYF. In nucleotides, the CDR3 is TGTGCCAGCAGCTTTTTGACAGGGTCTAACGAGCAGTACTTC.